Listed below are T cell receptor beta chains from one sample, sequenced in a study of beta chain features in type 1 diabetes. Assay: immunoSEQ multiplex PCR; the TCRdb copy retains only in-frame clones and omits some. The sample holds about 340,000 clones, about a tenth seen once. Sequencing input: central memory CD4+ T cells from blood. Receptors were obtained from a young man with type 1 diabetes. Each CDR3 is given without its conserved first and last residue. Size values are once, few and many counts, or a class for expanded clones, and some rows have none.

>-|TRBV6-5
ASRGLGNYGYT
>few|TRBV6-6
ASSQPERSYEQY
>few|TRBV29-1
SGYYNEQF
>-|TRBV30
AWSGTSGAGGGFNIQY
>-|TRBV5-1
ASSLTGTQTYGYT
>few|TRBV12-5
ASGADKGLDTIY
>-|TRBV28
ATKDVSTEAF
>-|TRBV30
AWSVAGETQY
>few|TRBV30
AWSPAETQY
>few|TRBV6-1
ASTNGNSPLH
>-|TRBV6-5
ATSNGPAAYEQY
>-|TRBV11-2
ASSLDPIAGGLRTQY
>-|TRBV30
AWTGSGGLHGTAGNTIY
>-|TRBV6-6
ASRRSRVGTYEQY
>few|TRBV30
AWSQTSRRDTQY
>few|TRBV20-1
SASRDTIY
>-|TRBV15
ATSRGGSPGELF
>many|TRBV28
ASSPQGINEKLF
>few|TRBV29-1
SVERGRRGYT
>-|TRBV7-2
ASSLGGGGVSTDTQY
>few|TRBV7-8
ASSLVGQRRGELF
>-|TRBV18
ASSYQEDTQY
>few|TRBV19
ASISGKANTEAF
>-|TRBV10-1
ASSDPGNEQF
>-|TRBV11-2
ASNFPSTDTQY
>-|TRBV7-2
ASSLVLAGRETQY
>-|TRBV11-2
ASSSRQGMHGETQY
>-|TRBV5-4
ASSPGGLRGTQY
>-|TRBV30
AWSPGEETQY
>few|TRBV7-9
ASSFGMNTEAF
>few|TRBV6-1
ASSEYSEQY
>few|TRBV7-9
ASSLTANTEAF
>few|TRBV7-2
ASSFSVIETQY
>few|TRBV7-8
ASSRMTGETQY
>few|TRBV10-1
ASSGHTGVYSNQPQH
>few|TRBV28
ASSLTEGRSGNTIY
>few|TRBV13
ASSLSGGSNYGYT
>many|TRBV4-3
ASSQDPNLDTQY
>few|TRBV2
ASKPRGQLNTEAF
>-|TRBV23-1
ASSQSTSGQGPPHAYEQY